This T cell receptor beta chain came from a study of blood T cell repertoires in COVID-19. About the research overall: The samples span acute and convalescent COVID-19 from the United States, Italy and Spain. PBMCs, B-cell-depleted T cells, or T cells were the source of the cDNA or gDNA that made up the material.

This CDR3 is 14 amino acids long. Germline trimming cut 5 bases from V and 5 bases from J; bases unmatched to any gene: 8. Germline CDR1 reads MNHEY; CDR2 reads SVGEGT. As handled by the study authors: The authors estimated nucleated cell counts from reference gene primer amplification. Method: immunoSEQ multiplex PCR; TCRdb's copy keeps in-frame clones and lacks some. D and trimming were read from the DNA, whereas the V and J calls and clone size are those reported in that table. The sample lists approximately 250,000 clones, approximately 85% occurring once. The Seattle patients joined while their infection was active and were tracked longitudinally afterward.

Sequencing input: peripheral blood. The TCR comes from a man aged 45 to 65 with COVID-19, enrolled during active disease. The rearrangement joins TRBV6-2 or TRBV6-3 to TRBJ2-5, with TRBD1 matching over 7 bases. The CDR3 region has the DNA TGTGCCAGCAGTACCACAGGGGTTGGGGAGACCCAGTACTTC. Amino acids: CASSTTGVGETQYF.